The 17 T cell receptor beta chains given below trace back to one sample, sequenced in a study of T-cell memory formation after mild COVID-19. TCRdb reanalysed the 5' RACE reads using MiXCR and keeps one entry per CDR3 protein. The sample yields hundreds of thousands of distinct CDR3 sequences, about 16% seen once. Sequencing was performed on PBMCs or a T cell subset sorted from them (not recorded which). All receptors derive from a man aged 18-30 years who had mild COVID-19 (a few samples of this study predate the infection). Cell type and time point are not known.

This clonotype was seen more than once but under ten times. The chain links TRBV27 to TRBJ1-6, with 7 bases fitting TRBD1. The CDR3 loop spans 14 amino acids. J lost 8 bases, V lost 6 bases, and 7 bases had no gene match. From germline, CDR1 is MNHEY and CDR2 SMNVEV (reference sequence). The CDR3 region is CASRRDSKDSPLHF. The CDR3 nucleotides are TGTGCCAGCAGGAGGGACAGCAAGGATTCACCCCTCCACTTT.

Many counts were recorded for this clonotype. V gene TRBV12-3 or TRBV12-4 combines with J gene TRBJ2-3; 8 positions match TRBD2. The CDR3 is 16 amino acids. J lost 0 bases, V lost 7 bases, and 9 bases had no gene match. Here the CDR3 DNA reads TGTGCCAGCATCCAGGGACTAGATATAAGCACAGATACGCAGTATTTT. Translated: CASIQGLDISTDTQYF.

The sample holds a few counts of this clonotype. The chain uses TRBV12-3 or TRBV12-4 and TRBJ1-6; a weak D match, TRBD1 (6 bases). The CDR3 has 13 residues. The germline V and J ends were trimmed by 5 bases and 7 bases, with 9 bases remaining between them. The CDR3 DNA follows: TGTGCCAGCAGTCGCAGGGGAAATTCACCCCTCCACTTT. It is translated as CASSRRGNSPLHF.

This clonotype was seen a handful of times. CDR3 region: CASRRPGSPQHNEQFF. CDR3 in DNA: TGTGCCAGCAGACGCCCCGGGTCCCCTCAGCACAATGAGCAGTTCTTC. V and J are TRBV11-2 and TRBJ2-1; D remains ambiguous. V gave up 6 bases and J gave up 5 bases, with 20 bases separating them. The CDR3 sequence is 16 residues long. Per germline, CDR1 SGHAT and CDR2 FQNNGV.

This clonotype turned up a few times. The gene calls are TRBV20-1 and TRBJ1-4; 8 positions match TRBD1. Germline CDR1 reads DFQATT; CDR2 reads SNEGSKA (reference sequence). The length of the CDR3 is 17 residues. J gave up 0 bases and V 6 bases, and 12 bases lay outside the gene matches. The CDR3 is CSAKGGTGDATNEKLFF. CDR3 nucleotides: TGCAGTGCCAAAGGTGGGACAGGAGACGCAACTAATGAAAAACTGTTTTTT.

This clonotype has just a few counts. The J gene is TRBJ2-7, the V gene TRBV4-1, with D possibly TRBD2 on 6 matching bases. The CDR3 contains 13 residues. Germline V lookup: CDR1 MGHRA, CDR2 YSYEKL. V was clipped by 4 bases and J by 3 bases, with 10 bases between them. CDR3: CASSPGDFYEQYV. The CDR3 DNA is TGCGCCAGCAGCCCGGGGGACTTCTACGAGCAGTACGTC.

This clonotype turned up a few times. J is TRBJ2-7 and V is TRBV20-1; 9 bases align to TRBD1. Germline-derived CDR1 and CDR2 are DFQATT and SNEGSKA (reference sequence). The CDR3 consists of 22 residues. V lost 3 bases, J lost 6 bases, and 33 bases stayed unmatched. CDR3 region: CSASDFTWGIDRGYLSSGEQYV. The CDR3 DNA follows: TGCAGTGCTAGCGACTTCACTTGGGGCATTGACAGGGGGTACTTATCGTCGGGCGAGCAGTACGTC.

This clonotype has just a few counts. The chain links TRBV20-1 to TRBJ2-7; TRBD1 matches at 9 bases. The CDR3 is made up of 15 amino acids. CDR1 and CDR2 from the germline V gene are DFQATT and SNEGSKA (reference sequence). V was clipped by 0 bases and J by 5 bases; unmatched bases: 8. DNA for the CDR3: TGCAGTGCTAGAGATGCCGGACAGGGGCTTAACGAGCAGTACTTC. It yields the protein CSARDAGQGLNEQYF.

This clonotype was seen more than once but under ten times. The chain links TRBV10-3 to TRBJ2-2; D uncertain. Germline-derived CDR1 and CDR2 are ENHRY and SYGVKD. CDR3 length equals 15 residues. Between the trimmed V and J ends, which lost 2 bases and 4 bases, there was a span of 11 bases. This CDR3 is CAISERTSPTGELFF. The CDR3 DNA reads TGTGCCATCAGTGAGAGGACGTCGCCCACCGGGGAGCTGTTTTTT.

The V and J genes are TRBV6-5 and TRBJ2-3; D not resolved. V lost 0 bases to trimming and J lost 9 bases, with 13 bases between them. CDR3 size: 14 residues. The germline gives CDR1 MNHEY, CDR2 SVGAGI. In nucleotides, the CDR3 is TGTGCCAGCAGTTACTCAGTAACCGTTGACACGCAGTATTTT. Translation gives CASSYSVTVDTQYF.

V usage is TRBV4-3 and J usage is TRBJ1-5; perhaps TRBD1 as D (5 bases). Germline V gives CDR1 LGHNA, CDR2 YSLEER. The CDR3 spans 14 residues. V was cut by 4 bases and J by 3 bases, with 10 bases left in between. The CDR3, as DNA: TGCGCCAGCAGCCGAGGGACGGTCAATCAGCCCCAGCATTTT. Encoded protein: CASSRGTVNQPQHF.

CDR3 in amino acids: CASSEDRGNTIYF. The CDR3 bases are TGTGCCAGCAGTGAGGACAGAGGAAACACCATATATTTT. The J gene is TRBJ1-3, the V gene TRBV2; the D gene is possibly TRBD1 (6 bases). Germline CDR1 SNHLY, CDR2 FYNNEI. The CDR3 totals 13 residues. Trimming pared 3 bases from V and 4 bases from J, leaving 7 bases between. Supplemented by reference TRBV2 and TRBJ1-3, the full variable domain reads EPEVTQTPSHQVTQMGQEVILRCVPISNHLYFYWYRQILGQKVEFLVSFYNNEISEKSEIFDDQFSVERPDGSNFTLKIRSTKLEDSAMYFCASSEDRGNTIYFGEGSWLTVV.

This clonotype was seen more than once but under ten times. The chain employs TRBV4-2 and TRBJ2-1; D unresolved. Germline lookup yields CDR1 LGHNA and CDR2 YNFKEQ. The CDR3 is 12 residues long. Trimming cost V 1 base and J 8 bases, with 6 bases left between them. The CDR3 nucleotides read TGTGCCAGCAGCCAAGTTCTGGATGAGCAGTTCTTC. Protein product: CASSQVLDEQFF.

The CDR3 reads CASSHGIDRGLHF. The DNA of the CDR3 is TGCGCCAGCAGCCATGGGATTGACAGGGGCCTCCACTTT. The rearrangement uses TRBV4-3 and TRBJ1-6; 8 positions agree with TRBD1. Looked up from germline, CDR1 is LGHNA and CDR2 is YSLEER. J lost 15 bases, V lost 3 bases, and 7 bases had no gene match. This CDR3 has 13 amino acids.

This clonotype was seen more than once but under ten times. The CDR3 here is CASSLGTGRRETQYF. CDR3 DNA: TGTGCCAGCAGCCTCGGTACCGGGAGGCGAGAGACCCAGTACTTC. V usage is TRBV28 and J usage is TRBJ2-5, with 7 nucleotides matching TRBD2. From germline, CDR1 is MDHEN and CDR2 SYDVKM. V was pared by 6 bases and J by 4 bases, with 11 bases of the junction left unmatched. The CDR3 totals 15 residues.

The rearrangement uses TRBV11-2 and TRBJ2-3, with 9 bases lining up with TRBD1. J lost 1 base, V lost 5 bases, and 10 bases had no gene match. The CDR3 totals 17 residues. CDR1 and CDR2 (germline): SGHAT, FQNNGV. The DNA for the CDR3 is TGTGCCAGCAGCCAGTCCGCGGGACAGGGACGCACAGATACGCAGTATTTT. Its translation: CASSQSAGQGRTDTQYF.

V is TRBV7-9 and J is TRBJ1-2; D gene uncertain. The length of the CDR3 is 15 residues. V was clipped by 4 bases and J by 4 bases, with 16 bases between them. CDR1 is SEHNR, CDR2 FQNEAQ, per germline (reference sequence). The CDR3 DNA reads as TGTGCCAGCAGCTCGGGCAGACTTCAAGTCTATGGCTACACCTTC. It translates to CASSSGRLQVYGYTF.